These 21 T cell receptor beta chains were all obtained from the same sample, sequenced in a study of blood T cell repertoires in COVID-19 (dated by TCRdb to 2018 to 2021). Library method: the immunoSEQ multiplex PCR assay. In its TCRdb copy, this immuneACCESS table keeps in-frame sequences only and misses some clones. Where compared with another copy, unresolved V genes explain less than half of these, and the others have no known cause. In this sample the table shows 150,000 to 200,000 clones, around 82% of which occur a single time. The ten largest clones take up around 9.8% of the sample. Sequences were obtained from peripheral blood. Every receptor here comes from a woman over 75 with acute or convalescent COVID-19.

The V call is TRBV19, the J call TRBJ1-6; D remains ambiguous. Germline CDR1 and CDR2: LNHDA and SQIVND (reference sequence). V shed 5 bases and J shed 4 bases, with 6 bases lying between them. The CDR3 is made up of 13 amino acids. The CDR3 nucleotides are TGTGCCAGTAGTGCGGCTTATAATTCACCCCTCCACTTT. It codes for CASSAAYNSPLHF.

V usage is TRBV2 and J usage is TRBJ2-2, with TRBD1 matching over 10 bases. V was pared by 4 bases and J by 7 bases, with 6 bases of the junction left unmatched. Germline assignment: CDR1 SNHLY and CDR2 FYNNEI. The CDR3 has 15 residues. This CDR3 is CASSARQGASGELFF. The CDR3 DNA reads TGTGCCAGCAGTGCTCGACAGGGGGCCAGCGGGGAGCTGTTTTTT.

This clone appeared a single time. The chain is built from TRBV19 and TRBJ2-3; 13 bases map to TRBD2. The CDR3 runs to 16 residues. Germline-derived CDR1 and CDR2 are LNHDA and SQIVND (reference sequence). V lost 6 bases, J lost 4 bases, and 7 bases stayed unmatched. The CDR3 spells CASRGLAGYQADTQYF. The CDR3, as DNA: TGTGCCAGTAGGGGACTAGCGGGGTATCAGGCAGATACGCAGTATTTT.

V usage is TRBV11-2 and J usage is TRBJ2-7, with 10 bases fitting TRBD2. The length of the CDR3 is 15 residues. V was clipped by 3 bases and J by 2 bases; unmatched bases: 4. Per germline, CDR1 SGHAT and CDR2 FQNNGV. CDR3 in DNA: TGTGCCAGCAGCTTGGGAGCGGGAGGGCCCTACGAGCAGTACTTC. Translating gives CASSLGAGGPYEQYF.

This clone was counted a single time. For the CDR3, the DNA is TGTGCCAGCAGCCTGACTAGCGGGGGTTGGTCCTACAATGAGCAGTTCTTC. Protein: CASSLTSGGWSYNEQFF. V and J are TRBV11-2 and TRBJ2-1; 12 positions match TRBD2. Germline lookup yields CDR1 SGHAT and CDR2 FQNNGV. The CDR3 has 17 residues. The ends lost 5 bases at V and 1 base at J; junction bases unmatched: 6.

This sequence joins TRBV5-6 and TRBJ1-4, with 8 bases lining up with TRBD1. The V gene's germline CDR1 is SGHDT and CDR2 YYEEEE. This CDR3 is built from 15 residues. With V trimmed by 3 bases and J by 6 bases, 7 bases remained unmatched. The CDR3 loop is CASSWRQGRHEKLFF. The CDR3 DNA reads TGTGCCAGCAGCTGGAGACAGGGGAGGCATGAAAAACTGTTTTTT.

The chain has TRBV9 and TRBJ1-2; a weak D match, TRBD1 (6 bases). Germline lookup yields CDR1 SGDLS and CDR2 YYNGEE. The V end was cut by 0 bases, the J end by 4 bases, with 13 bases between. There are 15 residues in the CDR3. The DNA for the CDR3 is TGTGCCAGCAGCGTAGAGGCAGGGGTCGGCTATGGCTACACCTTC. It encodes CASSVEAGVGYGYTF.

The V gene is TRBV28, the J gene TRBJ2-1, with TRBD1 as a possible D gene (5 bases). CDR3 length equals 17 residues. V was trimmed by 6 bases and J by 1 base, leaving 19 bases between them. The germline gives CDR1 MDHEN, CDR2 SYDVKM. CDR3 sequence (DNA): TGTGCCAGCAGGGGCTTTGCTGGGGCCGGTTCCTACAATGAGCAGTTCTTC. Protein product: CASRGFAGAGSYNEQFF.

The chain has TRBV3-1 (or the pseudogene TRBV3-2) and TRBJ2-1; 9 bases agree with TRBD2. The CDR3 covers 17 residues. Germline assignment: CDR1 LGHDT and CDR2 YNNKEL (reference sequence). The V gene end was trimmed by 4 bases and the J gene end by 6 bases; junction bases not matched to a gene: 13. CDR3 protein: CASSLRGGRGRANEQFF. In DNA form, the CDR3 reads TGTGCCAGCAGCCTAAGAGGTGGGCGCGGGAGGGCCAATGAGCAGTTCTTC.

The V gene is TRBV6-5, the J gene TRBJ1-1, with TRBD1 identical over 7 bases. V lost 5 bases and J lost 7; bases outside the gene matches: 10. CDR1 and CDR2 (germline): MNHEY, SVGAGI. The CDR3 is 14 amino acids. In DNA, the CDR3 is TGTGCCAGCAGTCTCCAGGGGGGAGGCCGTGAAGCTTTCTTT. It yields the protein CASSLQGGGREAFF.

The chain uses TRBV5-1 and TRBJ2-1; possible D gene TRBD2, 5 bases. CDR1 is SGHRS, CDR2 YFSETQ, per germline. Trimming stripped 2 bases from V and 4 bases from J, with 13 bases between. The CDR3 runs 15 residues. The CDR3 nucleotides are TGCGCCAGCAGCTTCGGAGGCTCCACATACAATGAGCAGTTCTTC. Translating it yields CASSFGGSTYNEQFF.

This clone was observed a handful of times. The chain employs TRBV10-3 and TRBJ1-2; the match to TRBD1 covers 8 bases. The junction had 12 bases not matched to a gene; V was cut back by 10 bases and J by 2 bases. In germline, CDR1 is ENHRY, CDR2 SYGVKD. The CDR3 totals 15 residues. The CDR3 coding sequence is TGTGCCAGTTGGACAGGGAGGAACGAAAACTATGGCTACACCTTC. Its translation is CASWTGRNENYGYTF.

In DNA, the CDR3 is TGTGCCAGCAGCTTACTAGGAGGCCCGTACGAGCAGTACTTC. This translates into CASSLLGGPYEQYF. This rearrangement joins TRBV11-3 to TRBJ2-7, with D maybe TRBD2 (5 bases). Germline V gene sequence: CDR1 SGHNT, CDR2 YENEEA. The CDR3 is 14 amino acids. Trimming removed 2 bases from V and 4 bases from J, with 12 bases in between.

In DNA form, the CDR3 reads TGTGCCTGGAGTGTCCTATATACCCAGGGTTGGATGGAACCCCTCCACTTT. Translated, it gives CAWSVLYTQGWMEPLHF. The chain joins TRBV30 to TRBJ1-6; D perhaps matches TRBD1 (5 bases). The germline gives CDR1 GTSNPN, CDR2 SVGIG (reference sequence). Trimming removed 0 bases at V and 12 bases at J, with 24 bases between. There are 17 residues in the CDR3.

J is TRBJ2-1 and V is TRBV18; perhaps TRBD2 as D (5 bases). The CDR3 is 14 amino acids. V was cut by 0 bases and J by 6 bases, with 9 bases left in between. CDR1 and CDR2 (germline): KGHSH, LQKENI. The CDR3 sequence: CASSPPIGVNEQFF. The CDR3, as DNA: TGTGCCAGCTCACCACCGATCGGGGTCAATGAGCAGTTCTTC.

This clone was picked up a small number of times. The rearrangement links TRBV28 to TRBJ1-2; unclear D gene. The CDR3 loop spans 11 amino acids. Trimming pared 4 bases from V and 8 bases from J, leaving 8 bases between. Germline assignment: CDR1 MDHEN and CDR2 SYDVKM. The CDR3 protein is CASSSPRGYTF. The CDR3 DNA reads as TGTGCCAGCAGTTCCCCTAGGGGCTACACCTTC.

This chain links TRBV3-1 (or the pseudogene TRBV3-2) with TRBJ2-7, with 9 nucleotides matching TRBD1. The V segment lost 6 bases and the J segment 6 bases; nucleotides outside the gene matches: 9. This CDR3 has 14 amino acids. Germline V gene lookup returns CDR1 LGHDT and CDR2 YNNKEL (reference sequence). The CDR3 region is CASRPGQGGSEQYF. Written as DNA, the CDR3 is TGTGCCAGCAGACCGGGACAGGGCGGTTCCGAGCAGTACTTC.

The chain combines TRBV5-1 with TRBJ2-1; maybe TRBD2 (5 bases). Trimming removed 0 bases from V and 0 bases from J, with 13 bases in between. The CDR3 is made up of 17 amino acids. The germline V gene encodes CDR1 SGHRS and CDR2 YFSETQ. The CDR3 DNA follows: TGCGCCAGCAGCTTGGACCCGACGGGAAGCTCCTACAATGAGCAGTTCTTC. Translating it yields CASSLDPTGSSYNEQFF.

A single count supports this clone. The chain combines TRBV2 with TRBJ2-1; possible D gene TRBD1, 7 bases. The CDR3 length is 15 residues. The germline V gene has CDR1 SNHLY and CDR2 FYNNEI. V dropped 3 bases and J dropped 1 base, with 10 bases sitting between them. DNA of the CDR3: TGTGCCAGCAGTGACCCAGGGGGGTCCTACAATGAGCAGTTCTTC. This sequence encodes CASSDPGGSYNEQFF.

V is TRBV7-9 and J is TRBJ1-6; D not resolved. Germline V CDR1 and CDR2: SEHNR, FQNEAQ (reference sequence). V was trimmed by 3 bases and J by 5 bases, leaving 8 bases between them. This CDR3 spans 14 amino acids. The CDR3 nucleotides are TGTGCCAGCAGCTTGGAGAGCAATAATTCACCCCTCCACTTT. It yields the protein CASSLESNNSPLHF.

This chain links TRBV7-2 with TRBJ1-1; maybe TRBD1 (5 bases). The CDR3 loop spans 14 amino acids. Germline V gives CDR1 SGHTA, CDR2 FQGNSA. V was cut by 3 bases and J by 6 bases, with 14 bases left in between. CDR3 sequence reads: CASSFGQGRAEAFF. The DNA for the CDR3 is TGTGCCAGCAGCTTTGGGCAGGGTAGGGCTGAAGCTTTCTTT.